This is a list of T cell receptor beta chains from one sample in a study of blood T cell repertoires in COVID-19. Libraries were prepared by immunoSEQ multiplex PCR; TCRdb keeps only in-frame clonotypes and omits some of them. The data hold about 90,000 clones, with about four fifths observed a single time. The sequencing input was peripheral blood. The receptor source for this set is a woman of 80 years or more with acute or convalescent COVID-19. Both conserved end residues are part of each CDR3. Fields, in order: V gene, CDR3 length, D gene, J gene, clone size, CDR3 DNA, CDR3 protein. D genes are given only for firm matches. Some rows have no size entry. The others give once, few or many, or a class for an expanded clone.

TRBV5-6	13	NA	TRBJ1-2	medium-sized	TGTGCCAGCAGCTTAACAGGTGACTATGGCTACACCTTC	CASSLTGDYGYTF
TRBV24-1	14	TRBD2	TRBJ2-3	NA	TGTGCCACCAAACTAGCGGGAGGGCCAGATACGCAGTATTTT	CATKLAGGPDTQYF
TRBV2	13	NA	TRBJ1-2	NA	TGTGCCAGCAGTTCACAGGATAACTATGGCTACACCTTC	CASSSQDNYGYTF
TRBV4-3	16	NA	TRBJ2-3	NA	TGCGCCAGCAGCCAAGATGGGACTAAGGGGGAGAATACGCAGTATTTT	CASSQDGTKGENTQYF
TRBV28	15	TRBD1	TRBJ2-2	NA	TGTGCCAGCAGTTTACGACAGGGTATCACCGGGGAGCTGTTTTTT	CASSLRQGITGELFF
TRBV5-4	15	TRBD1	TRBJ1-2	NA	TGTGCCAGCAGCGATCGACAGGGGGACCACTATGGCTACACCTTC	CASSDRQGDHYGYTF
TRBV3-1/TRBV3-2	17	NA	TRBJ2-2	NA	TGTGCCAGCAGCCAAGACAGGGGGGTGGTAGGCACCGGGGAGCTGTTTTTT	CASSQDRGVVGTGELFF
TRBV4-3	18	TRBD2	TRBJ2-1	NA	TGCGCCAGCAGCCAAGAGGGGACTAGCGGGACCTCCTACAATGAGCAGTTCTTC	CASSQEGTSGTSYNEQFF
TRBV2	13	TRBD1	TRBJ2-3	NA	TGTGCCAGCAGCGGGACAGGGGAGGATACGCAGTATTTT	CASSGTGEDTQYF
TRBV18	13	NA	TRBJ1-1	NA	TGTGCCAGCTCCCGGACTGAGAACACTGAAGCTTTCTTT	CASSRTENTEAFF
TRBV7-9	13	TRBD1	TRBJ2-5	NA	TGTGCCAGCAGCTTGACAGGGGATGAGACCCAGTACTTC	CASSLTGDETQYF
TRBV30	14	TRBD1	TRBJ1-1	NA	TGTGCCTGGAGTGTACTGGACAGGGGGACTGAAGCTTTCTTT	CAWSVLDRGTEAFF
TRBV6-1	13	TRBD2	TRBJ2-7	NA	TGTGCCAGCAGTGAAGGGGGGGGTTGGGAGCAGTACTTC	CASSEGGGWEQYF
TRBV30	14	NA	TRBJ1-2	NA	TGTGCCTGGAGCAGGAGGGACCCTAACTATGGCTACACCTTC	CAWSRRDPNYGYTF
TRBV7-9	14	NA	TRBJ1-4	NA	TGTGCCAGCAGGCCTACAGGTTTCAGTGAAAAACTGTTTTTT	CASRPTGFSEKLFF
TRBV28	13	TRBD1	TRBJ2-7	NA	TGTGCCAGCAGTTCTGGACAGGGTTCGGCAGAGTACTTC	CASSSGQGSAEYF
TRBV18	14	NA	TRBJ1-2	few	TGTGCCAGCTCACCCGGGCAGGGGCTCTATGGCTACACCTTC	CASSPGQGLYGYTF
TRBV9	18	TRBD1	TRBJ1-6	once	TGTGCCAGCAGCGACGGACCTGGACAGGGAGCCTGGTTCGCACCCCTCCACTTT	CASSDGPGQGAWFAPLHF
TRBV5-1	14	NA	TRBJ2-5	once	TGCGCCAGCAGCTACGGGACATTAAAAGAGACCCAGTACTTC	CASSYGTLKETQYF
TRBV28	15	TRBD2	TRBJ2-2	NA	TGTGCCAGCAGCACACCGGGACTAGTTACCGGGGAGCTGTTTTTT	CASSTPGLVTGELFF
TRBV5-1	15	TRBD2	TRBJ2-3	NA	TGCGCCAGCAGCTTGGGACTAGCGGCCACAGATACGCAGTATTTT	CASSLGLAATDTQYF
TRBV5-4	16	TRBD2	TRBJ2-1	NA	TGTGCCAGCAGCACAAGACTAGCGGGGGCGAACAATGAGCAGTTCTTC	CASSTRLAGANNEQFF
TRBV12-5	12	NA	TRBJ2-1	NA	TGTGCTAGTGGTTCGGAGTGGGATGAGCAGTTCTTC	CASGSEWDEQFF
TRBV9	15	TRBD1	TRBJ1-2	NA	TGTGCCAGCAGCGCCGGAGGGGGCAGGGACGTTCGCTACACCTTC	CASSAGGGRDVRYTF
TRBV11-2	17	TRBD1	TRBJ1-2	NA	TGTGCCAGCAGCCCTGGGACAGGGGGCGTTTCGTACTATGGCTACACCTTC	CASSPGTGGVSYYGYTF
TRBV4-2	14	NA	TRBJ1-2	NA	TGTGCCAGCAGCCCAACGGGAGAAAGCTATGGCTACACCTTC	CASSPTGESYGYTF
TRBV2	14	NA	TRBJ1-1	NA	TGTGCCAGCATCCCAACAGCCATGAACACTGAAGCTTTCTTT	CASIPTAMNTEAFF
TRBV7-2	15	TRBD2	TRBJ2-7	NA	TGTGCCAGCAGCTTAGCCGGCGGGGGGTCCTACGAGCAGTACTTC	CASSLAGGGSYEQYF
TRBV7-9	13	TRBD1	TRBJ1-2	NA	TGTGCCAGCAGCATTGACAGGGCGCAAGGCTACACCTTC	CASSIDRAQGYTF
TRBV5-4	12	NA	TRBJ2-1	NA	TGTGCCAGCAGCCTTCGGTCGGGTGAGCAGTTCTTC	CASSLRSGEQFF
TRBV27	14	TRBD1	TRBJ2-7	NA	TGTGCCAGCAGACCCCTATCGACAGGGACCGAGCAGTACTTC	CASRPLSTGTEQYF
TRBV5-1	13	TRBD1	TRBJ1-2	NA	TGCGCCATGTCTGACAGGGTTGGCGGAGGCTACACCTTC	CAMSDRVGGGYTF
TRBV18	15	TRBD1	TRBJ2-7	NA	TGTGCCAGCACCCGGGTAAGGACAGGGCTCAACGAGCAGTACTTC	CASTRVRTGLNEQYF
TRBV2	13	TRBD1	TRBJ1-2	NA	TGTGCCACCGGGACAGGGGGCTTCTATGGCTACACCTTC	CATGTGGFYGYTF
TRBV6-5	13	NA	TRBJ2-3	NA	TGTGCCAGCAGGCAGACTAGCACAGATACGCAGTATTTT	CASRQTSTDTQYF
TRBV24-1	13	TRBD1	TRBJ1-1	NA	TGTGCCACCAGAGACAGGGTGAGGTCTGAAGCTTTCTTT	CATRDRVRSEAFF
TRBV11-3	14	NA	TRBJ2-1	NA	TGTGCCAGCAGCTTACAGGGCACCTACAATGAGCAGTTCTTC	CASSLQGTYNEQFF
TRBV19	15	TRBD1	TRBJ1-6	NA	TGTGCCAGTAGTATAGTGGGACAGAGGGGGTCACCCCTCCACTTT	CASSIVGQRGSPLHF
TRBV19	17	TRBD1	TRBJ2-7	NA	TGTGCCAGTAGTATAGGTAGCAGGGACGGACAGGCCTACGAGCAGTACTTC	CASSIGSRDGQAYEQYF
TRBV19	14	NA	TRBJ1-2	NA	TGTGCCAGTAGTAAACAGGGCTTCGAATATGGCTACACCTTC	CASSKQGFEYGYTF
TRBV28	15	TRBD1	TRBJ2-4	once	TGTGCCAGCAGTCCACAGGGGGCTGAAAAAAACATTCAGTACTTC	CASSPQGAEKNIQYF
TRBV11-2	13	NA	TRBJ2-7	NA	TGTGCCAGCAGCTTAGACAGGGGCCACGAGCAGTACTTC	CASSLDRGHEQYF
TRBV18	15	NA	TRBJ2-5	NA	TGTGCCAGCTCACCGTCGATAGGGGTCGGGGAGACCCAGTACTTC	CASSPSIGVGETQYF
TRBV21-1	14	NA	TRBJ1-1	NA	TGTGCCAGCAGCAGAGACAGCATGAACACTGAAGCTTTCTTT	CASSRDSMNTEAFF
TRBV12-3/TRBV12-4	13	NA	TRBJ1-2	NA	TGTGCCAGCAGGGCTGGGGGGGCCTATGGCTACACCTTC	CASRAGGAYGYTF
TRBV4-2	17	NA	TRBJ2-1	NA	TGTGCCAGCAGCCAAGAAGTCGGGGGAAGCTCCTACAATGAGCAGTTCTTC	CASSQEVGGSSYNEQFF
TRBV19	13	NA	TRBJ2-5	NA	TGTGCCAGTAGTATTATGGCGGAAGAGACCCAGTACTTC	CASSIMAEETQYF
TRBV5-1	15	NA	TRBJ1-4	few	TGCGCCAGCAGCCCAGGGGTTCCAACTAATGAAAAACTGTTTTTT	CASSPGVPTNEKLFF
TRBV6-4	15	TRBD2	TRBJ2-1	once	TGTGCCAGCAGTTCCGGGACTAGCGGTAACAATGAGCAGTTCTTC	CASSSGTSGNNEQFF
TRBV7-2	14	NA	TRBJ1-6	NA	TGTGCCAGCAGCTTAAGGCAGGGGAGTTCACCCCTCCACTTT	CASSLRQGSSPLHF
TRBV5-5	16	NA	TRBJ1-5	NA	TGTGCCAGCACCAACCACCCCCGGGGGGGCCATCAGCCCCAGCATTTT	CASTNHPRGGHQPQHF
TRBV18	15	TRBD1	TRBJ1-2	NA	TGTGCCAGCTCACCCCCCCAGGGGGCGAACTATGGCTACACCTTC	CASSPPQGANYGYTF
TRBV30	12	NA	TRBJ1-2	NA	TGTGCCTGGAGAGAAGGGCAGGGAGGCTACACCTTC	CAWREGQGGYTF
TRBV3-1/TRBV3-2	15	TRBD1	TRBJ2-7	NA	TGTGCCAGCAGCCTCCCGGGACAGGGTCTGTACGAGCAGTACTTC	CASSLPGQGLYEQYF
TRBV19	17	NA	TRBJ1-3	few	TGTGCCAGCTCCTTTCCGGGACTGAAATTCTCTGGAAACACCATATATTTT	CASSFPGLKFSGNTIYF
TRBV30	12	NA	TRBJ1-2	NA	TGTGCCTGGAGCCTGGACTCGCTCGGCTACACCTTC	CAWSLDSLGYTF
TRBV29-1	15	TRBD1	TRBJ1-1	NA	TGCAGCGTTGGAGGGACAGAACATATGAACACTGAAGCTTTCTTT	CSVGGTEHMNTEAFF
TRBV7-8	13	NA	TRBJ1-5	NA	TGTGCCAGCAGCTTAGGGTCGGATCAGCCCCAGCATTTT	CASSLGSDQPQHF
TRBV7-2	13	NA	TRBJ2-5	many	TGTGCCAGCAGCTCAGGGGGAGGAGAGACCCAGTACTTC	CASSSGGGETQYF